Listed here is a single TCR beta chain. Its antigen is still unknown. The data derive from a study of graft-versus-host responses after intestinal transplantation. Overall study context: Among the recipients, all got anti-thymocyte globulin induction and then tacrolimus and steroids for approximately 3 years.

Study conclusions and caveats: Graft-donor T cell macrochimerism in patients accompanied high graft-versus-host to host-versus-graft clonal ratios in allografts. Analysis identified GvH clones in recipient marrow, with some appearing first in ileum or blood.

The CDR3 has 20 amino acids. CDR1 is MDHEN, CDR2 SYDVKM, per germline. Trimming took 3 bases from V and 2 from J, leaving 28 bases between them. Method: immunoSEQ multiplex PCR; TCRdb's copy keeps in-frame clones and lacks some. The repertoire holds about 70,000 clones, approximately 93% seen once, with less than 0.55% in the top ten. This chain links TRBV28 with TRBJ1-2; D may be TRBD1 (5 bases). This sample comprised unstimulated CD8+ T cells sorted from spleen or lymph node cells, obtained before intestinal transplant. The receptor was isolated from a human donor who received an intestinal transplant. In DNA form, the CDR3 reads TGTGCCAGCAGTTTGGGGCCTTTAAGCGGCGTCAGTATGGCGAACTATGGCTACACCTTC. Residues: CASSLGPLSGVSMANYGYTF.